This paragraph covers one TCR beta chain sequence. Its specificity is not known. The record originates from a study of lymphopenia after photon versus proton radiotherapy. Study results and limitations: Post-nadir diversity loss with photons came from oligoclonal expansion, particularly CD8+ Temra cells.

Only in-frame clones appear in the TCRdb table, and some are missing; sequencing was by immunoSEQ multiplex PCR. Of approximately 160,000 clones in the sample, around 85% were seen once. The receptor was isolated from a man aged 50 to 59 with gastric cancer. The starting material was peripheral blood, obtained from a patient treated with photon-based radiotherapy.

The CDR3 nucleotides read TGTGCCAGCAGCCCCGGGGTGTTGAACACTGAAGCTTTCTTT. It codes for CASSPGVLNTEAFF. This chain connects TRBV5-6 to TRBJ1-1; D unresolved. Trimming took off 4 bases at V and 0 bases at J, with 10 bases between the two ends. Per germline, CDR1 SGHDT and CDR2 YYEEEE. The length of the CDR3 is 14 residues.